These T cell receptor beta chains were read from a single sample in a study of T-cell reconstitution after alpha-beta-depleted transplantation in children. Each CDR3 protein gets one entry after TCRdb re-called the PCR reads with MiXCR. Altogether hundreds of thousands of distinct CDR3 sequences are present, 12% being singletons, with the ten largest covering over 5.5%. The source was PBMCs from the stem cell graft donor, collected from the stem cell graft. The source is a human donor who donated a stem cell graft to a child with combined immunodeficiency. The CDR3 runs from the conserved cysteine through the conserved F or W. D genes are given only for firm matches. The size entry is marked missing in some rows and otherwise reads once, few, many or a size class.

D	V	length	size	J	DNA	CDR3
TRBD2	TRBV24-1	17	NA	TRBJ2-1	TGTGCCACCAGTGACCTATCAACTAGCGGGGTGTACAATGAGCAGTTCTTC	CATSDLSTSGVYNEQFF
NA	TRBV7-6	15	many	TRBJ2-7	TGTGCCAGCAGCTTAGTAGGGGGTGAGCCTTACGAGCAGTACTTC	CASSLVGGEPYEQYF
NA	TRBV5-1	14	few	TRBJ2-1	TGCGCCAGCAGCTCTTGGACTAGGGGGGATGAGCAGTTCTTC	CASSSWTRGDEQFF
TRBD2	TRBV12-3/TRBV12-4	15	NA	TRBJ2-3	TGTGCCAGCAGTTTACGGGGACTAGCGGGAGATACGCAGTATTTT	CASSLRGLAGDTQYF
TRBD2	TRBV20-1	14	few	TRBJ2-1	TGCAGTGCTCCTACCGGGACTAGCGTCCATGAGCAGTTCTTC	CSAPTGTSVHEQFF
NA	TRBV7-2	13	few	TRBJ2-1	TGTGCCAGCAGCTCTTGGACTACCAATGAGCAGTTCTTC	CASSSWTTNEQFF
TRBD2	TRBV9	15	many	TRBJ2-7	TGTGCCAGCAGCGTGAGTAGCGGGAGTTACTACGAGCAGTACTTC	CASSVSSGSYYEQYF
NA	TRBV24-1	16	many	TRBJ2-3	TGTGCCACCAGTGATTCTTTCCCCGGGATCACAGATACGCAGTATTTT	CATSDSFPGITDTQYF
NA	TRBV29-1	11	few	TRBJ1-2	TGCAGCTCCCGGGGTATCTATGGCTACACCTTC	CSSRGIYGYTF
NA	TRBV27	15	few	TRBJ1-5	TGTGCCAGCAGTTTAACCCGGGGCAGCGATCAGCCCCAGCATTTT	CASSLTRGSDQPQHF
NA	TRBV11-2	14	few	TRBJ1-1	TGTGCCAGCAGCTTAGGGGGAGTGGGCCCTGAAGCTTTCTTT	CASSLGGVGPEAFF
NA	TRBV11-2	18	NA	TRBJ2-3	TGTGCCAGCAGAACGGACAGAGCAAAGCGACAAAGCACAGATACGCAGTATTTT	CASRTDRAKRQSTDTQYF
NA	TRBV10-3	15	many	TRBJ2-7	TGTGCCATCAGTCCCCAGGGTCCACTAGGCTACGAGCAGTACTTC	CAISPQGPLGYEQYF
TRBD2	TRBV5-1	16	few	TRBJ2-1	TGCGCCAGCAGCCCCGCGCGAGGACTAGCCGGGAATGAGCAGTTCTTC	CASSPARGLAGNEQFF
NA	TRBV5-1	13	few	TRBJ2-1	TGCGCCAGCATGGCTAGCTCCTACAATGAGCAGTTCTTC	CASMASSYNEQFF
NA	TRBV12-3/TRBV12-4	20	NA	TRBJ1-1	TGTGCCAGCAGTTTCTTCAGTTATCGTGTCACGAACGGGGAGAACACTGAAGCTTTCTTT	CASSFFSYRVTNGENTEAFF